A selection of T cell receptor beta chains follows, all from one sample in a study of metastatic and nonmetastatic thyroid tumors. TCRdb called clones again from the PCR reads with MiXCR. The repertoire holds tens of thousands of clones, with roughly 30% as singletons. The sequenced material came from blood. These receptors all come from a female donor with papillary thyroid cancer or a benign thyroid nodule (not recorded which). Some clones in this sample may be carry-over from other donors' samples. The CDR3 runs from the conserved cysteine through the conserved F or W. The order of the fields is V gene, CDR3 length, clone size, D gene, J gene, CDR3 DNA, CDR3 protein. D genes are given only for firm matches. Some rows have no size entry. The others give once, few or many, or a class for an expanded clone.

>TRBV20-1|15|few|-|TRBJ1-6
TGCAGTGCTAGTCGGCCGGGGGCGAAGAATTCACCCCTCCACTTT
CSASRPGAKNSPLHF
>TRBV9|16|-|TRBD1|TRBJ1-4
TGTGCCAGCAGCGGGGGACAGGGAGCGGTTAATGAAAAACTGTTTTTT
CASSGGQGAVNEKLFF
>TRBV7-2|17|-|-|TRBJ1-1
TGTGCCAGCAGCTTAGGCGCCGGATGGGGTGTGAACACTGAAGCTTTCTTT
CASSLGAGWGVNTEAFF
>TRBV19|18|-|TRBD1|TRBJ2-6
TGTGCCAGTAGTATACAAGGACAGGGGGCAGCTGGGGCCAACGTCCTGACTTTC
CASSIQGQGAAGANVLTF
>TRBV18|14|-|-|TRBJ1-3
TGTGTCAGCTCACCCGGGGTCTCTGGAAACACCATATATTTT
CVSSPGVSGNTIYF
>TRBV2|12|few|-|TRBJ1-4
TGTGCCAGCAGTGGAGTAGGTGAAAAACTGTTTTTT
CASSGVGEKLFF
>TRBV19|15|-|-|TRBJ2-3
TGTGCCAGTAGTATAGCACCCGGGGTTGGGGATACGCAGTATTTT
CASSIAPGVGDTQYF
>TRBV15|17|few|TRBD2|TRBJ2-7
TGTGCCGATCCTGAGGGGGTAGAAAAGCGGGAGGACGGCGAGCAGTACTTC
CADPEGVEKREDGEQYF
>TRBV11-1|16|-|TRBD1|TRBJ2-2
TGTGCCAGCAGCACTTTCGGACAGGGGAACACCGGGGAGCTGTTTTTT
CASSTFGQGNTGELFF
>TRBV6-1|11|-|-|TRBJ2-7
TGTGCCAGCGGGAGAAACTACGAGCAGTACTTC
CASGRNYEQYF
>TRBV5-5|17|-|TRBD2|TRBJ2-5
TGTGCCAGCAGCTTGTTCGGAAGCGGGAGTTCCCAAGAGACCCAGTACTTC
CASSLFGSGSSQETQYF
>TRBV30|14|-|-|TRBJ2-7
TGTGCCTTTTCTTCCGGGAGCGCATGGTACGAGCAGTACTTC
CAFSSGSAWYEQYF
>TRBV11-2|15|-|-|TRBJ2-7
TGTGCCAGCAGCTCCGTCGGGGTCCTTAACTACGAGCAGTACTTC
CASSSVGVLNYEQYF
>TRBV2|13|-|-|TRBJ2-5
TGTGCCAGCAGTGTTACGGCCCAAGAGACCCAGTACTTC
CASSVTAQETQYF
>TRBV5-4|17|-|TRBD1|TRBJ2-5
TGTGCCAGCAGCACCGGGGGACAGGGGGGTACGCAAGAGACCCAGTACTTC
CASSTGGQGGTQETQYF
>TRBV6-5|14|few|-|TRBJ1-1
TGTGCCAGCAGTTACTGGGGTGGCGGCACTGAAGCTTTCTTT
CASSYWGGGTEAFF
>TRBV20-1|15|-|-|TRBJ2-7
TGCAGTGCTAGAGGAATTGCGACGGACTGGGGCGAGCAGTACTTC
CSARGIATDWGEQYF
>TRBV6-4|16|-|TRBD2|TRBJ2-1
TGTGCCAGCAGTGACACCGGGACTAGCGCCTCCAATGAGCAGTTCTTC
CASSDTGTSASNEQFF
>TRBV5-1|11|-|-|TRBJ1-2
TGCGCCAGCAGCTTTGACGGGCCTCTCACCTTC
CASSFDGPLTF
>TRBV7-2|14|medium-sized|-|TRBJ1-2
TGTGCCAGCAGCTTACCCCAAGCCGGCCGGGGCTACACCTTC
CASSLPQAGRGYTF
>TRBV6-2/TRBV6-3|16|-|TRBD2|TRBJ2-7
TGTGCCAGCAGACAGATTTCTAGCGGGAGTTCCTACGAGCAGTACTTC
CASRQISSGSSYEQYF
>TRBV6-6|16|-|TRBD1|TRBJ2-7
TGTGCCAGCAGTTACTCGGGGGACAGGGTTTTTTACGAGCAGTACTTC
CASSYSGDRVFYEQYF
>TRBV12-3/TRBV12-4|13|few|-|TRBJ1-5
TGTGCCAGCAGTTTAATAGGACCTCAGCCCCAGCATTTT
CASSLIGPQPQHF
>TRBV7-9|12|few|TRBD2|TRBJ2-3
TGTGCCAGCAGCTTACGGACGGGGGGAGGCTATTTT
CASSLRTGGGYF
>TRBV20-1|12|-|-|TRBJ2-3
TGCAGTGCGCTCGCGGGCTCAGATACGCAGTATTTT
CSALAGSDTQYF
>TRBV7-8|14|-|-|TRBJ1-1
TGTGCCAGCAGCAAGGGTCCGGGGGTCACTGAAGCTTTCTTT
CASSKGPGVTEAFF
>TRBV6-5|16|few|-|TRBJ1-6
TGTGCCAGCAGTTACGGAGTCAGTTCGTGGAGTTCACCCCTCCACTTT
CASSYGVSSWSSPLHF
>TRBV28|15|few|TRBD1|TRBJ1-3
TGTGCCAGCAGGGCAGGGGGCTGGAAAGGAAACACCATATATTTT
CASRAGGWKGNTIYF
>TRBV18|12|-|-|TRBJ1-6
TGTGCCAGCTCACCGGGGGGTTCACCCCTCCACTTT
CASSPGGSPLHF
>TRBV27|17|-|TRBD1|TRBJ1-2
TGTGCCAGCAGTTTATACCGATCTCAGGGGGGATTCTATGGCTACACCTTC
CASSLYRSQGGFYGYTF
>TRBV27|14|-|-|TRBJ1-2
TGTGCCAGCAGTTTCGGCCCCCCCGACTATGGCTACACCTTC
CASSFGPPDYGYTF
>TRBV7-9|15|once|TRBD1|TRBJ2-7
TGTGCCAGCAGCTTACAGGGGACAGCAACCTACGAGCAGTACTTC
CASSLQGTATYEQYF
>TRBV11-2|16|few|TRBD2|TRBJ2-3
TGTGCCAGCAGCTTAGGCCTAGCGGGAGTTGCGGATACGCAGTATTTT
CASSLGLAGVADTQYF
>TRBV28|12|few|-|TRBJ1-6
TGTGCCAGCAGTCCGCCCCGCGGGCCCCTCCACTTT
CASSPPRGPLHF
>TRBV10-3|12|-|-|TRBJ2-1
TGTGCCATCAAGGGGTCCTACAATGAGCAGTTCTTC
CAIKGSYNEQFF
>TRBV6-5|17|-|-|TRBJ1-1
TGTGCCAGCAGTTACTCGGTACGGCCCCTGGGAGGGACTGAAGCTTTCTTT
CASSYSVRPLGGTEAFF
>TRBV19|16|-|-|TRBJ1-5
TGTGCCAGTAGTAATACAGGGCTAGGGAACAATCAGCCCCAGCATTTT
CASSNTGLGNNQPQHF
>TRBV7-2|15|few|-|TRBJ1-1
TGTGCCAGCAGCTTAGCGCTGGGCTCCAACACTGAAGCTTTCTTT
CASSLALGSNTEAFF
>TRBV20-1|14|-|TRBD2|TRBJ2-2
TGCAGTGCTAGCGGGGGGTTGAACACCGGGGAGCTGTTTTTT
CSASGGLNTGELFF
>TRBV10-3|16|-|-|TRBJ2-7
TGTGCCATCAGTTACCCAAGGGGTGGCAGCTCCTACGAGCAGTACTTC
CAISYPRGGSSYEQYF
>TRBV19|15|-|TRBD1|TRBJ1-5
TGTGCCAGTAGACTCCGGGACAGCAGAGATCAGCCCCAGCATTTT
CASRLRDSRDQPQHF
>TRBV7-3|16|-|-|TRBJ1-1
TGTGCCAGCAGCTTAGAGTTGGGGGGGCGATGGACTGAAGCTTTCTTT
CASSLELGGRWTEAFF
>TRBV20-1|13|many|-|TRBJ1-4
TGCAGTGCTGGGGGACGGGGAAGTGAAAAACTGTTTTTT
CSAGGRGSEKLFF
>TRBV12-3/TRBV12-4|15|-|TRBD1|TRBJ2-1
TGTGCCAGCAGTTATGGACAGGGCGGAGACAATGAGCAGTTCTTC
CASSYGQGGDNEQFF
>TRBV6-1|15|-|-|TRBJ1-2
TGTGCCAGCAGCTCGGGACACCACCATAACTATGGCTACACCTTC
CASSSGHHHNYGYTF
>TRBV5-1|14|-|-|TRBJ2-7
TGCGCCAGCAGCTCAACCGGGACAAACTACGAGCAGTACTTC
CASSSTGTNYEQYF